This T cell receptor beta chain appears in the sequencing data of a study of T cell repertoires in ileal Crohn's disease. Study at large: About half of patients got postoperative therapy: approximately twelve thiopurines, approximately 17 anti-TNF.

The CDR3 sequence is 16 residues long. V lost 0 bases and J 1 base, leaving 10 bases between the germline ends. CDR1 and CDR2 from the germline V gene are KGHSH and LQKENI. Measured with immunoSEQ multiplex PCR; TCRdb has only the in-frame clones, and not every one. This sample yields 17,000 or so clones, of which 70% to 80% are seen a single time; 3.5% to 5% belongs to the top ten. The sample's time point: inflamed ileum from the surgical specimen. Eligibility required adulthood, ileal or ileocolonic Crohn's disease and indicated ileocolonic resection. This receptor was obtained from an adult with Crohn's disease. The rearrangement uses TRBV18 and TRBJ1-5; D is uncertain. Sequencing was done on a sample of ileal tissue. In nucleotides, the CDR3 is TGTGCCAGCTCACCACCTGGTCCCCGGAGCAATCAGCCCCAGCATTTT. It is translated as CASSPPGPRSNQPQHF.